The clone carrying this T cell receptor beta chain was counted many times. Its matching antigen is unknown. The CDR3 contains 14 residues. Germline values: CDR1 DFQATT, CDR2 SNEGSKA (reference sequence). J lost 4 bases, V lost 1 base, and 6 bases had no gene match. This sample is part of a study of CD8+CD57+ T cells in acquired aplastic anemia. Study-wide context: Around 3.2 ug was the average amount of DNA from sorted CD4+ and CD8+ cells. Whole-study findings and limits: Patients and controls turned out to have 25 to 35 CD8+ CDR3 sequences in common. No significant patient-versus-control difference appeared in CD8+ Simpson's diversity.

According to the study, genomic DNA was the template for TCR beta VDJ and CDR3 profiling. TCRdb recomputed calls from the reads with MiXCR, one row per CDR3 protein. The sample yields over 150,000 distinct CDR3 sequences, roughly 65% seen once. Previously, flow cytometry had revealed CD8+CD57+ cell expansion in the patients chosen for sequencing. This chain connects TRBV20-1 to TRBJ2-7; 8 bases are shared with TRBD2. Sequencing used sorted CD4+, CD8+, or CD8+CD57+ T cells (not recorded which) from PBMCs. This receptor was taken from a human donor with aplastic anemia. The CDR3 reads CSARASGGPYEQYF. DNA for the CDR3: TGCAGTGCTAGAGCCAGCGGGGGCCCATACGAGCAGTACTTC.